Sequencing of this TCR beta chain was carried out in a study of response to subunit inactivated influenza vaccine. TCRdb processed the RT-PCR reads anew with MiXCR; each CDR3 protein has one entry. This table has hundreds of thousands of distinct CDR3 sequences, about 8% appearing once. Trimming took off 0 bases at V and 2 bases at J, with 16 bases between the two ends. The germline CDR1 and CDR2 sequences are SGHRS and YFSETQ. The CDR3 loop spans 17 amino acids. This clonotype appeared a few times. The chain is built from TRBV5-1 and TRBJ2-3, with a weak D call TRBD2 (5 bases). This TCR derives from a man in his fifties or sixties who received an inactivated influenza vaccine. The source was PBMCs from blood, collected around 25 months after vaccination. CDR3: CASSLGHSQADTDTQYF. DNA of the CDR3: TGCGCCAGCAGCTTGGGCCACTCCCAAGCGGACACAGATACGCAGTATTTT.